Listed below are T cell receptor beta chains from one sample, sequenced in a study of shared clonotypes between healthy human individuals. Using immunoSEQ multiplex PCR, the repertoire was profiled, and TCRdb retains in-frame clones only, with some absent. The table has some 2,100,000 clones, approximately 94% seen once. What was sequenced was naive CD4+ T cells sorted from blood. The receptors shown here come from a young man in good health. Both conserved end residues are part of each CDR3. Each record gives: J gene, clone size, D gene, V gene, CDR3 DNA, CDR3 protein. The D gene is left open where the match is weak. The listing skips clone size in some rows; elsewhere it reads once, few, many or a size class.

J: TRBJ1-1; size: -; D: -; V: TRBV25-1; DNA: TGTGCCAGCAGTGTCCCGGGGGCCGGAACTGAAGCTTTCTTT; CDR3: CASSVPGAGTEAFF
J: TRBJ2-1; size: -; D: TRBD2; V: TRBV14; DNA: TGTGCCAGCAGCCCCTTGGGACTAGCGGGGGGAATGAATGAGCAGTTCTTC; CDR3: CASSPLGLAGGMNEQFF
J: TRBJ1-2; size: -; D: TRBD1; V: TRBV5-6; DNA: TGTGCCAGCAGCTTGCTCGAGACAGGGAGACACTATGGCTACACCTTC; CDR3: CASSLLETGRHYGYTF
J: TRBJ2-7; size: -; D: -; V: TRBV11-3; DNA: TGTGCCAGCAGCTTAACCGGAACCTACGAGCAGTACTTC; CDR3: CASSLTGTYEQYF
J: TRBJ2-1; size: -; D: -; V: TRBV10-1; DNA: TGCGCCAGCAGTGATACTAGTAATGAGCAGTTCTTC; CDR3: CASSDTSNEQFF
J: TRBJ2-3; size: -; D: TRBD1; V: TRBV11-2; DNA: TGTGCCAGCAGCGACAGGGGGCTGGGAGATACGCAGTATTTT; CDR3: CASSDRGLGDTQYF
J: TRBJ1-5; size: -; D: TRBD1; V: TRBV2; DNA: TGTGCCAGCAGTGCCGGGACAGGGTCGCTTCAGCCCCAGCATTTT; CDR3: CASSAGTGSLQPQHF
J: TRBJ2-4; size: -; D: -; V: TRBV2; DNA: TGTGCCAGCACTGGGTCACGGGGTCTAGCCAAAAACATTCAGTACTTC; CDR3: CASTGSRGLAKNIQYF
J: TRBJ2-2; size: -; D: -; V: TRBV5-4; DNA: TGTGCCAGCAGACTTAAAGAACAGGGGAACACCGGGGAGCTGTTTTTT; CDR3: CASRLKEQGNTGELFF
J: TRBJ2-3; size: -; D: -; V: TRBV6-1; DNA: TGTGCCAGCAGTAGGATGGGGGCCACAGATACGCAGTATTTT; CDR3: CASSRMGATDTQYF
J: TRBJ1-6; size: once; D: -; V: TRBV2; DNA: TGTGCCAGCAGCCCGCTCGGGGCCGTCAATTCACCCCTCCACTTT; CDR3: CASSPLGAVNSPLHF